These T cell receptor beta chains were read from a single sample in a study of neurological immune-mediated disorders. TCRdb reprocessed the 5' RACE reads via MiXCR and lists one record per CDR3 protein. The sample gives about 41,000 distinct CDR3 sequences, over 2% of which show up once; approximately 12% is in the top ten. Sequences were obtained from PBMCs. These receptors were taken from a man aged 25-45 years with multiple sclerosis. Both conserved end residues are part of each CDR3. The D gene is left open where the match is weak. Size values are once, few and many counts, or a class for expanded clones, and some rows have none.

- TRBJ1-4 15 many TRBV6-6 CASSYSIGGREKLFF TGTGCCAGCAGTTACTCGATAGGGGGACGGGAAAAACTGTTTTTT
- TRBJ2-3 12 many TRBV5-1 CASRSTTDTQYF TGCGCCAGTAGATCCACCACAGATACGCAGTATTTT
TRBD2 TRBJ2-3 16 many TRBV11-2 CASSLLAGGVTDTQYF TGTGCCAGCAGCTTACTAGCGGGGGGCGTCACAGATACGCAGTATTTT
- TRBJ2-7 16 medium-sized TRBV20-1 CSARDQERADSYEQYF TGCAGTGCTAGAGATCAGGAGAGAGCCGACTCCTACGAGCAGTACTTC
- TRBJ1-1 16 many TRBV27 CASSLWGAVINTEAFF TGTGCCAGCAGTTTATGGGGAGCCGTTATAAACACTGAAGCTTTCTTT
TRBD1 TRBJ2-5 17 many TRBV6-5 CASSSVTVGQGSGTQYF TGTGCCAGCAGTTCAGTTACCGTAGGACAGGGATCGGGGACCCAGTACTTC
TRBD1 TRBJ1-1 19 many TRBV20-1 CSARDLLGQTGARNTEAFF TGCAGTGCTAGAGATCTCCTAGGACAAACAGGGGCCCGGAACACTGAAGCTTTCTTT
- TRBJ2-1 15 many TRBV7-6 CASSLSGTHYNEQFF TGTGCCAGCAGCTTATCCGGGACTCACTACAATGAGCAGTTCTTC
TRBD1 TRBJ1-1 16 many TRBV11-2 CASSLGQGGMNTEAFF TGTGCCAGCAGCTTAGGACAGGGGGGGATGAACACTGAAGCTTTCTTT
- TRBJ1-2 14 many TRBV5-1 CASSLDRANYGYTF TGCGCCAGCAGCTTGGACAGGGCGAACTATGGCTACACCTTC
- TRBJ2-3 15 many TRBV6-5 CASSYSGTNTDTQYF TGTGCCAGCAGTTACTCAGGGACAAACACAGATACGCAGTATTTT
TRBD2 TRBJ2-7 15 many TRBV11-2 CASSPRTSGPYEQYF TGTGCCAGCAGCCCGCGGACTAGCGGGCCCTACGAGCAGTACTTC
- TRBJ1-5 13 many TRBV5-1 CASSFGGNQPQHF TGCGCCAGCAGCTTCGGGGGAAATCAGCCCCAGCATTTT
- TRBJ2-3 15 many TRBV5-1 CASSLTTPITDTQYF TGCGCCAGCAGCCTAACGACACCTATCACAGATACGCAGTATTTT
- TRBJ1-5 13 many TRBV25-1 CASSAPGNQPQHF TGTGCCAGCAGTGCGCCGGGCAATCAGCCCCAGCATTTT
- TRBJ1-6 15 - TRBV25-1 CASSLRGLRSSPLHF TGTGCCAGCAGTCTCCGAGGTCTACGGAGTTCACCCCTCCACTTT
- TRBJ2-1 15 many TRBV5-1 CASSFPGYSYNEQFF TGCGCCAGCAGCTTCCCGGGGTACTCCTACAATGAGCAGTTCTTC
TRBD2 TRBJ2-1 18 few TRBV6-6 CASSRGTSGLFSYNEQFF TGTGCCAGCAGTCGAGGGACTAGCGGTCTTTTCTCCTACAATGAGCAGTTCTTC
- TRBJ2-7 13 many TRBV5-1 CASSKGSEGEQYF TGCGCCAGCAGTAAGGGGTCTGAAGGCGAGCAGTACTTC
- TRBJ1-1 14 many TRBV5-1 CASSLAPEAAEAFF TGCGCCAGCAGCTTGGCCCCAGAGGCCGCTGAAGCTTTCTTT
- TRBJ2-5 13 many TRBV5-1 CASSLGVRETQYF TGCGCCAGCAGCTTAGGCGTTCGAGAGACCCAGTACTTC
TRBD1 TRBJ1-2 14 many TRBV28 CASRGQGTFYGYTF TGTGCCAGCAGGGGACAGGGCACATTCTATGGCTACACCTTC
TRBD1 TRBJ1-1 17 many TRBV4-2 CASSQVAPGQGASEAFF TGTGCCAGCAGCCAAGTGGCCCCGGGACAGGGGGCGTCTGAAGCTTTCTTT
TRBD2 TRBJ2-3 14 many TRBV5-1 CASRLAGATDTQYF TGCGCCAGCCGACTAGCGGGGGCCACAGATACGCAGTATTTT
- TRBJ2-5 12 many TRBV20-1 CSASPEQETQYF TGCAGTGCTAGTCCCGAACAAGAGACCCAGTACTTC
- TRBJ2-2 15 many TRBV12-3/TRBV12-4 CASSLGGVRTGELFF TGTGCCAGCAGTTTGGGGGGAGTTCGCACCGGGGAGCTGTTTTTT
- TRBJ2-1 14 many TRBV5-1 CASSLAGTITRLFF TGCGCCAGCAGCTTGGCTGGTACCATCACACGGCTGTTCTTC